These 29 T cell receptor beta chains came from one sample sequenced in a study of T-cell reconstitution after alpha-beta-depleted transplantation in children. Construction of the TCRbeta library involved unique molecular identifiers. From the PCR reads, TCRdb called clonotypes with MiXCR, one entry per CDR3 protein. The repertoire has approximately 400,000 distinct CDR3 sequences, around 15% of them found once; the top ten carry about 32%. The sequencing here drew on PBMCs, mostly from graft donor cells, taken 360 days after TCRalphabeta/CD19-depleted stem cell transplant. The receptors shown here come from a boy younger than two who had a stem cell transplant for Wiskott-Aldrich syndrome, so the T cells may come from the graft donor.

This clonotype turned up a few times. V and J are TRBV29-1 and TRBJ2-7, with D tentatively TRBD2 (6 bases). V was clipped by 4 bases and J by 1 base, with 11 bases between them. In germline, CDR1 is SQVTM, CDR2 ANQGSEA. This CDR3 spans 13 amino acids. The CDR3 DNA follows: TGCAGCGTTGCGATTGCGGGATCCTACGAGCAGTACTTC. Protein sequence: CSVAIAGSYEQYF.

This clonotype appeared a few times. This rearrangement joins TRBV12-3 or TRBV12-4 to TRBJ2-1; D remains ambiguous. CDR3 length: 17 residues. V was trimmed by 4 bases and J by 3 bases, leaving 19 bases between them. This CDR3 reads CASSSLWTDPIYNEQFF. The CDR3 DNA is TGTGCCAGCAGTTCATTATGGACGGACCCAATCTACAATGAGCAGTTCTTC.

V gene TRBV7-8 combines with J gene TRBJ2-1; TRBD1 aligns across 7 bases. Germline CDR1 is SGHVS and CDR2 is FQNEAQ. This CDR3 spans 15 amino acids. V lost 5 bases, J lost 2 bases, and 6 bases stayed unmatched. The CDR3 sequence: CASSPKTGTYNEQFF. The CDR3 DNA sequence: TGTGCCAGCAGCCCCAAGACAGGGACCTACAATGAGCAGTTCTTC.

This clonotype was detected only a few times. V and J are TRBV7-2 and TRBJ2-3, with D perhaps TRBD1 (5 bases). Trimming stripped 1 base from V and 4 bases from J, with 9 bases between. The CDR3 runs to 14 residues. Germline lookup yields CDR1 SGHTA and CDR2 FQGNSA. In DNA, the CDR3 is TGTGCCAGCAGCTTAGTTCCAGGGCCAGATACGCAGTATTTT. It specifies CASSLVPGPDTQYF.

In nucleotides, the CDR3 is TGTGCCAGCAGCTTGGCGACAGGGGGGGTTGCTGGGGCCAACGTCCTGACTTTC. Translated: CASSLATGGVAGANVLTF. V gene TRBV5-5 combines with J gene TRBJ2-6, with TRBD1 matching 9 bases. This CDR3 has 18 residues. The junction had 6 bases not matched to a gene; V was cut back by 0 bases and J by 2 bases. Germline V CDR1 and CDR2: SGHKS, YYEKEE (reference sequence).

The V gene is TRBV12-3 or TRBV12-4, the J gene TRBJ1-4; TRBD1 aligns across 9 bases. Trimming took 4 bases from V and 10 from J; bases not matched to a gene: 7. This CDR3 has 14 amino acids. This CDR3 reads CASSYTGGVGKLFF. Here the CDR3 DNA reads TGTGCCAGCAGTTATACAGGGGGCGTCGGAAAACTGTTTTTT.

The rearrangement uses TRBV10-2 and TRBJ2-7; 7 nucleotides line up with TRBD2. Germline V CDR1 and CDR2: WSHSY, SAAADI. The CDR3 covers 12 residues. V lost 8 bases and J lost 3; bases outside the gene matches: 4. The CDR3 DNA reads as TGCGCCAGCGGGACTATAATCTACGAGCAGTACTTC. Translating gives CASGTIIYEQYF.

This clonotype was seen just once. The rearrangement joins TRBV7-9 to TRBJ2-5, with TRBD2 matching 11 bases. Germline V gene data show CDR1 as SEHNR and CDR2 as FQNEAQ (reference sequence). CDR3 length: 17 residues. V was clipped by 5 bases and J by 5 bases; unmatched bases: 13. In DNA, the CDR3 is TGTGCCAGCAGCCGTGCCTTAGGACTAGCGGGTCCCGAGACCCAGTACTTC. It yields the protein CASSRALGLAGPETQYF.

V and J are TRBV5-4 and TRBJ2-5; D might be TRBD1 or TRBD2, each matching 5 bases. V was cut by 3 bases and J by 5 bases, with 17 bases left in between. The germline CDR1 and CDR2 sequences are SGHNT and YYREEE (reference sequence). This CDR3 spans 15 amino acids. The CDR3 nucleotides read TGTGCCAGCAGCTCTCCGGGACGGCTGGAGGAGACCCAGTACTTC. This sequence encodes CASSSPGRLEETQYF.

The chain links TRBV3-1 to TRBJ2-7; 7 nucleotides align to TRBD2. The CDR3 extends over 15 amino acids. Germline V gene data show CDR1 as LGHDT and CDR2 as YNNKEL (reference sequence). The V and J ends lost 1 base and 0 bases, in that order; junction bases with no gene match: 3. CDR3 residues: CASSQAAGSSYEQYF. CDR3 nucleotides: TGTGCCAGCAGCCAAGCAGCGGGAAGCTCCTACGAGCAGTACTTC.

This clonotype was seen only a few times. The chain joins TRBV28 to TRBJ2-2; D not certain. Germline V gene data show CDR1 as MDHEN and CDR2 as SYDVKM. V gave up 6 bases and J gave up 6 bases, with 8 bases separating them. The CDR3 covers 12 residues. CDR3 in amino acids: CASRWLAGELFF. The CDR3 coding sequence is TGTGCCAGCAGATGGCTCGCCGGGGAGCTGTTTTTT.

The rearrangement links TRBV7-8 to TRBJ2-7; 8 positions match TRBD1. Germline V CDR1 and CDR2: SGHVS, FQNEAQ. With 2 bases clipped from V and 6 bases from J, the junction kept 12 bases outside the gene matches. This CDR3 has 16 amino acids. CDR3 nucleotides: TGTGCCAGCAGCTTAAGTCGGCCGTCAGGGGGCTTCGAGCAGTACTTC. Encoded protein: CASSLSRPSGGFEQYF.

The CDR3 bases are TGCAGTGCTCGCAGGGGGCTTATCTATGGCTACACCTTC. This codes for CSARRGLIYGYTF. V is TRBV20-1 and J is TRBJ1-2, with 8 bases that match TRBD1. Germline lookup yields CDR1 DFQATT and CDR2 SNEGSKA (reference sequence). With V trimmed by 5 bases and J by 4 bases, 6 bases remained unmatched. The CDR3 runs 13 residues.

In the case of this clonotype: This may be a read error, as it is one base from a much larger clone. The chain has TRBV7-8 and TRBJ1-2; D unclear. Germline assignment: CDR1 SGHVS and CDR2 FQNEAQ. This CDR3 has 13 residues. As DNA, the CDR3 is TGTGCCAGCAGCTTAGGCAGTAACTATGGCTACAACTTC. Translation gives CASSLGSNYGYNF.

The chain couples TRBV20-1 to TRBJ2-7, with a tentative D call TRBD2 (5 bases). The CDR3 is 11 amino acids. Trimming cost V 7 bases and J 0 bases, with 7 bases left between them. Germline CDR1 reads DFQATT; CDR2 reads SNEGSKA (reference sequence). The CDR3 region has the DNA TGCAGTGTCCGGGACTCCTACGAGCAGTACTTC. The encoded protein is CSVRDSYEQYF.

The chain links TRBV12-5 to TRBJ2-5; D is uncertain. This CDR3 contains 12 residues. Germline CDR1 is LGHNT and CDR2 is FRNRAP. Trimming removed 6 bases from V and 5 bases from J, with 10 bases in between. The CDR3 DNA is TGTGCTAGTGGGTCCTCCCTCGAGACCCAGTACTTC. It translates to CASGSSLETQYF. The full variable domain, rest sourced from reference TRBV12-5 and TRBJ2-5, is DARVTQTPRHKVTEMGQEVTMRCQPILGHNTVFWYRQTMMQGLELLAYFRNRAPLDDSGMPKDRFSAEMPDATLATLKIQPSEPRDSAVYFCASGSSLETQYFGPGTRLLVL.

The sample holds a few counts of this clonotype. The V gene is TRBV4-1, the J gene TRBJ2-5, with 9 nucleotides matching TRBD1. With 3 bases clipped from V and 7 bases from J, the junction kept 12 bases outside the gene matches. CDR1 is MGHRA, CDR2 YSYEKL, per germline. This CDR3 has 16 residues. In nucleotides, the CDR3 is TGCGCCAGCAGCCACGGGACAGGGAGGTCACAAAGGACCCAGTACTTC. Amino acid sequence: CASSHGTGRSQRTQYF.

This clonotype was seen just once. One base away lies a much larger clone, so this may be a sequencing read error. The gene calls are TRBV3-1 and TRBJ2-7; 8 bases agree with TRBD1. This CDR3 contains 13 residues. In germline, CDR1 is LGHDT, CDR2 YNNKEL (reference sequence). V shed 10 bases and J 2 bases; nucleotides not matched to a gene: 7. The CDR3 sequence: CANSWGQAYEQYF. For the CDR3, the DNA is TGTGCCAACTCTTGGGGACAGGCCTACGAGCAGTACTTC.

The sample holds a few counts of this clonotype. As DNA, the CDR3 is TGTGCCAGCAGCTTAGTGGCGCGGGACAGGGGGCGCGAGTACGAGCAGTACTTC. Translating gives CASSLVARDRGREYEQYF. The chain carries TRBV13 and TRBJ2-7, with TRBD1 identical over 12 bases. The CDR3 is 18 residues long. Germline assignment: CDR1 PRHDT and CDR2 FYEKMQ (reference sequence). V gave up 1 base and J gave up 4 bases; unmatched junction bases: 11.

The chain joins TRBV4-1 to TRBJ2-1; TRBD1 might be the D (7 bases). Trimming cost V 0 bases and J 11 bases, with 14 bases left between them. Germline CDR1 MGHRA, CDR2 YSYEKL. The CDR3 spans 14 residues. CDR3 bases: TGCGCCAGCAGCCAAGATCCAGGGGGGCCCAAGCAGTTCTTC. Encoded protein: CASSQDPGGPKQFF.

CDR3 residues: CASSAPLTGRHPTGELFF. DNA for the CDR3: TGTGCCAGCAGTGCACCCCTGACAGGGAGGCACCCCACCGGGGAGCTGTTTTTT. The chain is built from TRBV6-1 and TRBJ2-2; D might be TRBD1 (7 bases). This CDR3 region has 18 residues. CDR1 and CDR2 from the germline V gene are MNHNS and SASEGT. The ends were cut back, 4 bases at V and 4 bases at J, with 22 bases in the middle.

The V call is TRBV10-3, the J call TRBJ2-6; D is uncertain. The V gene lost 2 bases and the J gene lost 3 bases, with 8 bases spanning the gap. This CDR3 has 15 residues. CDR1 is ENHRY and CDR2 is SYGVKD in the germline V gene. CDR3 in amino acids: CAISEPIGGANVLTF. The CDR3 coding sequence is TGTGCCATCAGTGAGCCTATCGGTGGGGCCAACGTCCTGACTTTC.

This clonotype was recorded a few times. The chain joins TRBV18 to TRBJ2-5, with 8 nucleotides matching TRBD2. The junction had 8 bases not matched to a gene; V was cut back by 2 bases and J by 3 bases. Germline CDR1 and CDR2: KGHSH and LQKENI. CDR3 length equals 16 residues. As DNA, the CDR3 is TGTGCCAGCTCACCAAGAGCGGGGGTTACGGAAGAGACCCAGTACTTC. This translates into CASSPRAGVTEETQYF. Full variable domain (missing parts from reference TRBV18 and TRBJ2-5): NAGVMQNPRHLVRRRGQEARLRCSPMKGHSHVYWYRQLPEEGLKFMVYLQKENIIDESGMPKERFSAEFPKEGPSILRIQQVVRGDSAAYFCASSPRAGVTEETQYFGPGTRLLVL.

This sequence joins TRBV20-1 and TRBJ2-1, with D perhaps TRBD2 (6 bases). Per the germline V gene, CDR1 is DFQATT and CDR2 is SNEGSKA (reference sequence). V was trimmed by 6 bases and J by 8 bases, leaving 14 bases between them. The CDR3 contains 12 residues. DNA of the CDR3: TGCAGTGCACCGACTAGTCGTCATGAGCAGTTCTTC. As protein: CSAPTSRHEQFF.

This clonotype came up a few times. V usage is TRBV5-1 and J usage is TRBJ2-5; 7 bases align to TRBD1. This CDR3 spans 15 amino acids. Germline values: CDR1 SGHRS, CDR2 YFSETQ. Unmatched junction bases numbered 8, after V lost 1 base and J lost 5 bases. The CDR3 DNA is TGCGCCAGCAGCTTGTCTAGGACAGGTGGGGAGACCCAGTACTTC. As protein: CASSLSRTGGETQYF.

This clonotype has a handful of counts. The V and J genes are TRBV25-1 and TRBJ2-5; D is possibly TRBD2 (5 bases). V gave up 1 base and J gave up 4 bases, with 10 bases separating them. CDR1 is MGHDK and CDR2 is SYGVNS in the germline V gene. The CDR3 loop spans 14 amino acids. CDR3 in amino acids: CASSEWSEGETQYF. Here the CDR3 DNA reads TGTGCCAGCAGTGAATGGAGCGAGGGAGAGACCCAGTACTTC.

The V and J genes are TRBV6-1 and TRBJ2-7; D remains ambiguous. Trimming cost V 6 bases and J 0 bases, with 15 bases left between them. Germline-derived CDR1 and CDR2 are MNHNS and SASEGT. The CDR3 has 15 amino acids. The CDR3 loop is CASSQRSSSSYEQYF. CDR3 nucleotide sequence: TGTGCCAGCAGCCAAAGGTCATCAAGCTCCTACGAGCAGTACTTC.

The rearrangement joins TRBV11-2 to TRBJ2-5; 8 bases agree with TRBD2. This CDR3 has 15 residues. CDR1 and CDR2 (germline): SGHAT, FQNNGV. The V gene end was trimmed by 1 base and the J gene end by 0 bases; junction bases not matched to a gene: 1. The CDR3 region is CASSLGGLDQETQYF. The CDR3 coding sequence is TGTGCCAGCAGCTTAGGGGGACTAGACCAAGAGACCCAGTACTTC.

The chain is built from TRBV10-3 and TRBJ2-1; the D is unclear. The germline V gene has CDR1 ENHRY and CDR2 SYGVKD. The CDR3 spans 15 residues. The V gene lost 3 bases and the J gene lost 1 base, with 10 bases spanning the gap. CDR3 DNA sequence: TGTGCCATCAGTGAATACAGAGCTTCCTACAATGAGCAGTTCTTC. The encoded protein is CAISEYRASYNEQFF.